Below, one TCR beta chain is given with its context. Its cognate antigen has yet to be identified. Per-base quality was not reported, and no clone a single base away is much larger than it. The collaborating institutions used their own protocols to collect whole blood in K2EDTA tubes. For TCRbeta analysis, collaborators shipped samples in one of three forms: frozen whole blood, isolated PBMCs, or DNA extracted from either of those sample types. The record originates from a study of blood T cell repertoires in COVID-19 (dated by TCRdb to 2020 to 2022). Background on the whole study: Samples from collaborators originated in the United States, Italy and Spain and spanned both the acute and convalescent phases of COVID-19. A freely available public database, intended as a resource for researchers studying the immune response to SARS-CoV-2, is where the repertoires were released. HLA class I and class II types, where available, came from metadata supplied by the sample provider rather than from assay-based typing. Nearly every sample came with metadata listing a de-identified subject ID, COVID-19 status, age in years and sex. Samples came from the ongoing ImmuneRACE study (first 160 participants) plus 1,254 subjects from 6 global collaborators. The material from the prospective study consisted of cDNA or gDNA derived from T cells, B-cell-depleted T cells, or PBMCs. The dataset comprised deeply sampled blood TCRbeta repertoires from subjects exposed to, actively infected with, or recovered from COVID-19.

TCRbeta CDR3 regions were amplified from genomic DNA by means of the immunoSEQ Assay, a bias-controlled multiplex PCR. The study's own analysis went as follows. Within the assay, amplification of reference gene primers was used to estimate how many nucleated cells each sample contained. To quantify the absolute abundance of each unique TCRbeta CDR3 rearrangement, sequence reads were collapsed and filtered. For each sample, productive Simpson clonality was calculated as the square root of Simpson's diversity index across productive rearrangements. TCRdb carries this immuneACCESS record with in-frame sequences only. Its versions omit some clonotypes, under half of them owing to an unresolved V gene in the studies checked, with the rest unexplained. That table supplies the V and J calls and clone size; D and trimming were determined from the DNA. This sample comprises 30,000 or so clones, 85% to 95% of them detected only once. Over 0.7% of the sample is held by the ten biggest clonotypes.

General study outcomes and caveats: Clinical and demographic metadata were provided uncurated, with the amount varying by source and participant.

Trimming removed 3 bases from V and 4 bases from J; the gene matches leave 10 bases unexplained. CDR1 and CDR2, looked up from the germline V gene, are SGDLS and YYNGEE. Counted from cysteine to phenylalanine, this CDR3 has 18 amino acids. The CDR3 DNA has 54 bases and is translated from base 1. The receptor was isolated from a male donor with active COVID-19. The specimen sequenced was peripheral blood. This chain is built from TRBV9 and TRBJ2-2; 12 bases in the middle match TRBD2. The nucleotide sequence is TGTGCCAGCAGCGGACTAGCGGGGGCCAGTCGAGGCACCGGGGAGCTGTTTTTT. Translated, this is CASSGLAGASRGTGELFF.